Presented here are 10 T cell receptor beta chains from one specimen sequenced in a study of blood T cell repertoires in COVID-19 (TCRdb year 2020). Libraries were made using the immunoSEQ multiplex PCR assay. TCRdb's version of the immuneACCESS table is confined to in-frame rearrangements and falls short of the full clone set. An unresolved V gene accounts for under half of the shortfall where checked; the remainder is of unknown origin. This sample gives 200,000 to 250,000 clones in total; roughly 90% of them show up just once. About a tenth of the sample is in the top ten clones. Sequenced material: PBMCs or T cells enriched from blood (not recorded which). The receptors originated from a man aged 18 to 35 with acute COVID-19.

The V and J genes are TRBV7-2 and TRBJ1-5; TRBD1 is a possible D gene (6 bases). The CDR3 has 15 amino acids. Germline-derived CDR1 and CDR2 are SGHTA and FQGNSA. The V end was cut by 5 bases, the J end by 2 bases, with 13 bases between. CDR3 in amino acids: CASSNAGAGNQPQHF. The CDR3 bases are TGTGCCAGCAGCAACGCAGGGGCAGGCAATCAGCCCCAGCATTTT.

The rearrangement links TRBV7-2 to TRBJ1-1, with 11 bases matching TRBD1. The ends lost 5 bases at V and 9 bases at J; junction bases unmatched: 5. Germline V gene sequence: CDR1 SGHTA, CDR2 FQGNSA. This CDR3 is built from 13 residues. CDR3 sequence: CASSADRGRQAFF. The DNA for the CDR3 is TGTGCCAGCAGCGCGGACAGGGGGCGGCAAGCTTTCTTT.

The chain joins TRBV4-1 to TRBJ2-1, with D hard to call. V was shortened by 3 bases and J by 9 bases, with 15 bases between the two germline ends. In germline, CDR1 is MGHRA, CDR2 YSYEKL. The CDR3 has 14 residues. CDR3 region: CASSQADASPEQFF. CDR3 in DNA: TGCGCCAGCAGCCAGGCAGACGCTAGTCCTGAGCAGTTCTTC.

This sequence joins TRBV9 and TRBJ2-1; maybe TRBD2 (6 bases). The CDR3 is made up of 14 amino acids. Trimming shortened V by 4 bases and J by 7 bases, and 15 bases separated the two germline ends. The germline CDR1 and CDR2 sequences are SGDLS and YYNGEE. The CDR3 loop reads CASSPDTRENEQFF. CDR3 nucleotides: TGTGCCAGCAGCCCCGACACCCGGGAGAATGAGCAGTTCTTC.

This chain links TRBV5-1 with TRBJ2-1; 12 nucleotides align to TRBD2. The CDR3 has 13 residues. Trimming at V came to 5 bases and at J to 6 bases, leaving 0 bases not matched to a gene. Germline lookup yields CDR1 SGHRS and CDR2 YFSETQ. Here the CDR3 reads CASRTSGSNEQFF. The CDR3 DNA sequence: TGCGCCAGCAGGACTAGCGGGAGCAATGAGCAGTTCTTC.

The chain combines TRBV11-2 with TRBJ2-5, with a weak D call TRBD1 (5 bases). Germline CDR1 reads SGHAT; CDR2 reads FQNNGV. The CDR3 length is 14 residues. V was trimmed by 5 bases and J by 4 bases, leaving 14 bases between them. The CDR3 coding sequence is TGTGCCAGCAGCGATATAGGGGTGGTAGAGACCCAGTACTTC. As protein: CASSDIGVVETQYF. The full variable domain, its missing parts supplied by reference TRBV11-2 and TRBJ2-5, is EAGVAQSPRYKIIEKRQSVAFWCNPISGHATLYWYQQILGQGPKLLIQFQNNGVVDDSQLPKDRFSAERLKGVDSTLKIQPAKLEDSAVYLCASSDIGVVETQYFGPGTRLLVL.

The CDR3 bases are TGTGCCAGGGGCCCTCGACAGGGGGCGCGGACTGGGGCCAACGTCCTGACTTTC. Protein: CARGPRQGARTGANVLTF. V is TRBV19 and J is TRBJ2-6; 10 nucleotides line up with TRBD1. The ends lost 9 bases at V and 2 bases at J; junction bases unmatched: 13. Germline CDR1 LNHDA, CDR2 SQIVND (reference sequence). CDR3 size: 18 residues. Looking up the rest from reference TRBV19 and TRBJ2-6 gives the full variable domain: DGGITQSPKYLFRKEGQNVTLSCEQNLNHDAMYWYRQDPGQGLRLIYYSQIVNDFQKGDIAEGYSVSREKKESFPLTVTSAQKNPTAFYLCARGPRQGARTGANVLTFGAGSRLTVL.

This clone was observed a single time. The chain is built from TRBV7-9 and TRBJ2-3, with TRBD2 matching over 11 bases. The CDR3 runs to 19 residues. The V and J ends lost 5 bases and 2 bases, in that order; junction bases with no gene match: 15. From germline, CDR1 is SEHNR and CDR2 FQNEAQ (reference sequence). CDR3 DNA sequence: TGTGCCAGCAGCCCGACAGGGACTAGCGGAAGGGCTTCCACAGATACGCAGTATTTT. Residues: CASSPTGTSGRASTDTQYF.

The chain joins TRBV2 to TRBJ2-7; 11 bases are a match to TRBD2. This CDR3 is 15 amino acids long. With V trimmed by 2 bases and J by 4 bases, 4 bases remained unmatched. Germline CDR1 and CDR2: SNHLY and FYNNEI. CDR3 DNA sequence: TGTGCCAGCAGTGAAATGGCTAGCGGGAGGTACGAGCAGTACTTC. It yields the protein CASSEMASGRYEQYF.

This rearrangement joins TRBV29-1 to TRBJ1-1; TRBD1 agrees at 9 bases. The CDR3 has 13 amino acids. Looked up from germline, CDR1 is SQVTM and CDR2 is ANQGSEA. V shed 6 bases, J shed 2 bases, and the junction held 4 bases outside the gene matches. This CDR3 is CSVQTGGNTEAFF. The CDR3 DNA reads TGCAGCGTCCAGACAGGGGGAAACACTGAAGCTTTCTTT.